This T cell receptor (beta chain) was sequenced for a study of blood T cell repertoires in COVID-19. Study at large: Samples of COVID-19 (acute and convalescent) were obtained from the United States, Italy and Spain.

The CDR3 runs 12 residues. V was trimmed by 3 bases and J by 8 bases, leaving 10 bases between them. Germline V gives CDR1 MDHEN, CDR2 SYDVKM. Sequencing was performed with immunoSEQ multiplex PCR; in TCRdb, only in-frame clones are kept and a portion is missing. The table has just under 300,000 clones, 70% to 90% seen once. As for this clone: Within the sample, other DNA sequences also encode this same CDR3.

The sequenced sample was peripheral blood. This TCR was sampled from a man aged 70 or older with acute or convalescent COVID-19. This rearrangement joins TRBV28 to TRBJ1-2; D is perhaps TRBD1 (6 bases). CDR3 coding DNA: TGTGCCAGCAGTTTGACAGGAAACGGCTACACCTTC. Encoded protein: CASSLTGNGYTF.